These T cell receptor beta chains were read from a single sample in a study of blood T cell repertoires in COVID-19. The table came from immunoSEQ multiplex PCR; TCRdb's copy has only in-frame clones and leaves some out. The repertoire holds roughly 100,000 clones, with around nine tenths as singletons. Sequenced input: peripheral blood. These receptors all come from a man in his fifties with COVID-19, enrolled during active disease. Each CDR3 is given with its conserved first and last residue. Fields, in order: D gene, J gene, clone size, V gene, CDR3 DNA, CDR3 protein. The D gene is left open where the match is weak. The size of a clone is reported for some rows only, either as once, few or many, or as a class for expanded clones.

D gene: NA; J gene: TRBJ1-6; clone size: once; V gene: TRBV18; CDR3 DNA: TGTGCCAGCTCACCACAGGAGGGTCTCTATAATTCACCCCTCCACTTT; CDR3 protein: CASSPQEGLYNSPLHF
D gene: NA; J gene: TRBJ2-5; clone size: NA; V gene: TRBV29-1; CDR3 DNA: TGCAGCGGTGGTCCAGGGGTCTACCAAGAGACCCAGTACTTC; CDR3 protein: CSGGPGVYQETQYF
D gene: NA; J gene: TRBJ1-5; clone size: NA; V gene: TRBV21-1; CDR3 DNA: TGTGCCAGCAGCAAGGGTCTGGGGCACCAGCCCCAGCATTTT; CDR3 protein: CASSKGLGHQPQHF
D gene: NA; J gene: TRBJ1-1; clone size: NA; V gene: TRBV30; CDR3 DNA: TGTGCCTGGACGGTACAGGTCCAGGATTTGAACACTGAAGCTTTCTTT; CDR3 protein: CAWTVQVQDLNTEAFF
D gene: NA; J gene: TRBJ2-3; clone size: NA; V gene: TRBV10-3; CDR3 DNA: TGTGCCATCAGTGTGGGGGCGGGTTCGAGGACGCAGTATTTT; CDR3 protein: CAISVGAGSRTQYF
D gene: NA; J gene: TRBJ1-6; clone size: NA; V gene: TRBV9; CDR3 DNA: TGTGCCAGCAGCCCCGGGGTGGGTAATTCACCCCTCCACTTT; CDR3 protein: CASSPGVGNSPLHF
D gene: TRBD1; J gene: TRBJ2-7; clone size: medium-sized; V gene: TRBV10-3; CDR3 DNA: TGTGCCATCAGTGCCCGGGACAGGGGCCACGAGCAGTACTTC; CDR3 protein: CAISARDRGHEQYF
D gene: TRBD1; J gene: TRBJ2-7; clone size: NA; V gene: TRBV5-4; CDR3 DNA: TGTGCCAGCAGCCCGGGACAGGGGCCCCACGAGCAGTACTTC; CDR3 protein: CASSPGQGPHEQYF
D gene: NA; J gene: TRBJ1-2; clone size: NA; V gene: TRBV6-2/TRBV6-3; CDR3 DNA: TGTGCCAGCAGTTACCAGGGGCGCTTCGATGGCTACACCTTC; CDR3 protein: CASSYQGRFDGYTF
D gene: NA; J gene: TRBJ1-2; clone size: once; V gene: TRBV6-6; CDR3 DNA: TGTGCCAGCAGTCGGGAGACTAACTATGGCTACACCTTC; CDR3 protein: CASSRETNYGYTF